This is a list of T cell receptor beta chains from one sample in a study of tumor and adjacent non-tumor tissue in lung cancer. TCRdb analysed the multiplex PCR reads with MiXCR anew, one entry per CDR3 protein. The repertoire includes 75,000 to 95,000 distinct CDR3 sequences, around 82% of them detected once, and 20% to 25% sits in the top ten. Sequencing was carried out using distant non-tumor lung tissue. These receptors came from a woman between 45 and 60 years old with non-small cell lung cancer. CDR3s include the opening cysteine and the closing phenylalanine or tryptophan. Each record gives: clone size, V gene, D gene, J gene, CDR3 DNA, CDR3 protein. The D gene is left open where the match is weak. Expanded clones are given a class, and other clones once, few, many or no size at all.

size: many
V: TRBV30
D: .
J: TRBJ1-1
DNA: TGTGCCTGGAGTGTTGGGGGCGTATGGATGATCAAGAACACTGAAGCTTTCTTT
CDR3: CAWSVGGVWMIKNTEAFF

size: .
V: TRBV10-3
D: TRBD2
J: TRBJ2-1
DNA: TGTGTCATCAGTGAGTCGCAGCGGGAGATCTATAATGAGCAGTTCTTC
CDR3: CVISESQREIYNEQFF

size: .
V: TRBV29-1
D: .
J: TRBJ2-5
DNA: TGCAGAGGGGGTAGAACCGGGGAGACCCACTACTTC
CDR3: CRGGRTGETHYF

size: .
V: TRBV28
D: TRBD1
J: TRBJ1-5
DNA: TGTGTCAACAGTTGGGGACAGGGGAGACAGCCCCAGCATTTT
CDR3: CVNSWGQGRQPQHF

size: few
V: TRBV12-3/TRBV12-4
D: .
J: TRBJ2-3
DNA: TGTGCCGGCACTTTAGCGCGTACGGGAGTGGTAGATACGCAGTATTTT
CDR3: CAGTLARTGVVDTQYF

size: few
V: TRBV29-1
D: .
J: TRBJ2-5
DNA: TGCAGCGTTGTAGCCACGGGACGGGAGACCCACTACTTC
CDR3: CSVVATGRETHYF

size: .
V: TRBV20-1
D: TRBD2
J: TRBJ2-3
DNA: TGCACTGCTATAGATTCAGCGGGAGGGGCAGATACGCAGTATTTT
CDR3: CTAIDSAGGADTQYF

size: .
V: TRBV11-2
D: .
J: TRBJ2-1
DNA: TGTGCGAGCACCATTAGCGGTATCTACAATGAGCAGTCCTTC
CDR3: CASTISGIYNEQSF

size: once
V: TRBV12-3/TRBV12-4
D: TRBD2
J: TRBJ2-3
DNA: TGTGCCGGCAACCTGACTATAGCGGGAGCCTGCACATATACGCAGTATTTT
CDR3: CAGNLTIAGACTYTQYF

size: .
V: TRBV12-3/TRBV12-4
D: TRBD2
J: TRBJ2-7
DNA: TGTGCCAGCAGTTTGTGCAGGATTTTAACTAGCGCAGCCTACGAGCAGTACTTC
CDR3: CASSLCRILTSAAYEQYF

size: medium-sized
V: TRBV7-8
D: .
J: TRBJ2-7
DNA: TGTGCCAGCAGGCCAGCCCACGGCTACGAGCAGTACTTC
CDR3: CASRPAHGYEQYF

size: .
V: TRBV29-1
D: .
J: TRBJ2-7
DNA: TGCAGCGCTTCAAGGGGCTCCTACGAGCAGTACTTC
CDR3: CSASRGSYEQYF

size: .
V: TRBV7-9
D: .
J: TRBJ2-1
DNA: TGTGCCAGCAGCCCCGGCCGGGGAGAGGCTAGGAATGAGCAGTTCTTC
CDR3: CASSPGRGEARNEQFF

size: once
V: TRBV7-3
D: TRBD2
J: TRBJ2-1
DNA: TGTGCCAGCAGCCTTCTAGCGGGAAAGGGCATCAATGAGCAGTTCTTC
CDR3: CASSLLAGKGINEQFF

size: .
V: TRBV6-6
D: .
J: TRBJ2-3
DNA: TGTGTCAGCAGTCAAGACAGCATAGATACGCAGTATTTT
CDR3: CVSSQDSIDTQYF

size: .
V: TRBV29-1
D: .
J: TRBJ2-3
DNA: TGCAGCGTTGAAGATCTAGAAGCGTGGACAGGAGGGTTTCGCACAGATACGCAGTATTTT
CDR3: CSVEDLEAWTGGFRTDTQYF

size: many
V: TRBV12-3/TRBV12-4
D: .
J: TRBJ2-7
DNA: TGTGCCAGCAGTTTACAGGGTGGCGGCTACGAGCAGTACTTC
CDR3: CASSLQGGGYEQYF

size: large
V: TRBV11-2
D: .
J: TRBJ2-7
DNA: TGTGCCAGCAGCTTAAGCAGCGGGGAGCAGTACTTC
CDR3: CASSLSSGEQYF

size: .
V: TRBV10-3
D: .
J: TRBJ2-3
DNA: TGTGTCATCAGATGCATGGATACGCAGTATTTT
CDR3: CVIRCMDTQYF

size: once
V: TRBV7-8
D: .
J: TRBJ1-5
DNA: .
CDR3: CASSLVGGGNQPKHF

size: .
V: TRBV20-1
D: .
J: TRBJ1-2
DNA: TGCAGTGCTAACCCCCGGGACGGCTATGGCTACACCTTC
CDR3: CSANPRDGYGYTF

size: few
V: TRBV5-1
D: TRBD1
J: TRBJ2-2
DNA: TGCGCCAACAGCTTGAGGGGGCGAGTTGTAGGGGAGCTGTTTTTT
CDR3: CANSLRGRVVGELFF

size: once
V: TRBV6-1
D: TRBD1
J: TRBJ1-6
DNA: TGTGCCAGCAGTGAATTCGACAGGGGGACGGTAGGATCACCCCTCCACTTT
CDR3: CASSEFDRGTVGSPLHF

size: .
V: TRBV20-1
D: .
J: TRBJ2-4
DNA: TGCAGTGTCCCGAGGACCGGCACCCAGTACTTC
CDR3: CSVPRTGTQYF

size: .
V: TRBV6-1
D: .
J: TRBJ1-2
DNA: TGTGCCAGCAGACAGGGAGATGATGGCTACATCTTC
CDR3: CASRQGDDGYIF

size: .
V: TRBV29-1
D: .
J: TRBJ1-1
DNA: TGCAGCATGACCGGGGCACGACGTTACACTGAAGCTTTCTTT
CDR3: CSMTGARRYTEAFF

size: .
V: TRBV6-5
D: .
J: TRBJ2-3
DNA: TGTGCCAGCTTCACGGACTGTTACACAGATACACAGTATTTT
CDR3: CASFTDCYTDTQYF

size: few
V: TRBV4-2
D: TRBD2
J: TRBJ2-2
DNA: TGTACTAGCGCTCCGGGACTACCGAACACCGGGGAGCGGTTTTTT
CDR3: CTSAPGLPNTGERFF

size: many
V: TRBV20-1
D: TRBD1
J: TRBJ1-1
DNA: TGCAGTGCCGTTGGACAGGGGAGGGGGACGGGAACTGAAGCTTTCTTT
CDR3: CSAVGQGRGTGTEAFF

size: .
V: TRBV11-2
D: TRBD1
J: TRBJ1-1
DNA: TGTGCCAGGAGTCGCGGACAGGGGGCATTGGGGAACACTGAAGCTTTCTTT
CDR3: CARSRGQGALGNTEAFF

size: .
V: TRBV10-3
D: TRBD2
J: TRBJ2-7
DNA: TGTGCCATCAGTGAGCTGATTAGCGGGGGAACCTACGAGCAGTACTTC
CDR3: CAISELISGGTYEQYF

size: .
V: TRBV11-2
D: .
J: TRBJ2-7
DNA: TGTGCTAGCAGCCTGACGGACACTGCCCACAAGCAGTACTTC
CDR3: CASSLTDTAHKQYF

size: few
V: TRBV4-2
D: .
J: TRBJ2-1
DNA: TGTGCCAGTAACCAAGGCTTAGTGGAATACAACAATGAGCAGTTCTTC
CDR3: CASNQGLVEYNNEQFF

size: many
V: TRBV6-6
D: TRBD1
J: TRBJ2-7
DNA: TGTGCCAGCAACTACGACAGGGGCAACGAGCAGTACTTC
CDR3: CASNYDRGNEQYF

size: .
V: TRBV28
D: .
J: TRBJ1-1
DNA: TGTGTCAGCAGTTTATCAGCTGGGGATGGAACTGGAGCTTTCTTT
CDR3: CVSSLSAGDGTGAFF

size: .
V: TRBV29-1
D: .
J: TRBJ1-2
DNA: TGCAGCGTCGACCGTGAGGCTAACTATGGCTACACCTTC
CDR3: CSVDREANYGYTF

size: .
V: TRBV6-5
D: TRBD1
J: TRBJ1-2
DNA: TGTGCCATAAGCTCCGGACAGGGCGGTAGGAATGGCTACACCTTC
CDR3: CAISSGQGGRNGYTF

size: .
V: TRBV11-2
D: .
J: TRBJ2-3
DNA: TGTACCAGCAGCTTGGGACCCCCAGGGGACCATATGCAGTATTTT
CDR3: CTSSLGPPGDHMQYF

size: .
V: TRBV29-1
D: .
J: TRBJ1-5
DNA: TGCAGCGTTGATTCGGGGGTTGGAAATCAGCGTCAGCATTTT
CDR3: CSVDSGVGNQRQHF

size: .
V: TRBV11-2
D: .
J: TRBJ2-1
DNA: TGTGCCAGTAGCTTAGAAGTTGCTAATGAGCAGTTCTTC
CDR3: CASSLEVANEQFF

size: .
V: TRBV12-3/TRBV12-4
D: .
J: TRBJ2-1
DNA: TGTGCCAGCAGTTTAGAGCCAGCGACCTACAATGAGCAGTTCTTC
CDR3: CASSLEPATYNEQFF

size: many
V: TRBV6-5
D: .
J: TRBJ2-1
DNA: TGTGCCAGCAGTTTAGGACGTGAGCAGTTCTTC
CDR3: CASSLGREQFF

size: many
V: TRBV5-4
D: .
J: TRBJ2-5
DNA: TGTGCCAGCAGCTTGAATCGCGGGGATGGAGAGACCCAGTACTTC
CDR3: CASSLNRGDGETQYF

size: many
V: TRBV7-9
D: TRBD2
J: TRBJ2-3
DNA: TGTGCCAGCAGCTTAGGCAGCGGGAGGATCACAGATACGCAGTATTTT
CDR3: CASSLGSGRITDTQYF

size: .
V: TRBV29-1
D: .
J: TRBJ2-7
DNA: TGCAGCATTGAGCAGGGGAGCCACGAACAGTACTTC
CDR3: CSIEQGSHEQYF